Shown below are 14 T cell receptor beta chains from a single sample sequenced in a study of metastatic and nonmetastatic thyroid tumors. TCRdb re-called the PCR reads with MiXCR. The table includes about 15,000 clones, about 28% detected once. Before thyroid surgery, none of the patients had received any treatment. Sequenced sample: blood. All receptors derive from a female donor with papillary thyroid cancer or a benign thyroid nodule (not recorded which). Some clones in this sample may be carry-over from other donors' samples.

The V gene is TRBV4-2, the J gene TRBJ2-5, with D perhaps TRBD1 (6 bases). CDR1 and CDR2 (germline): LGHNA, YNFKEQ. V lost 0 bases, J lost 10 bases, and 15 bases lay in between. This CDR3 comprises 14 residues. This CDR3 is CASSQDMFPGVQYF. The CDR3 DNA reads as TGTGCCAGCAGCCAAGATATGTTCCCAGGGGTCCAGTACTTC.

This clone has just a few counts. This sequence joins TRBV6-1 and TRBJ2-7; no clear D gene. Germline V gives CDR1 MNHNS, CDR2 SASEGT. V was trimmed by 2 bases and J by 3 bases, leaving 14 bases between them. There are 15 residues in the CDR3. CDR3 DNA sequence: TGTGCCAGCAGTGAACAGCCAAAACTTTTCTACGAGCAGTACTTC. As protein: CASSEQPKLFYEQYF.

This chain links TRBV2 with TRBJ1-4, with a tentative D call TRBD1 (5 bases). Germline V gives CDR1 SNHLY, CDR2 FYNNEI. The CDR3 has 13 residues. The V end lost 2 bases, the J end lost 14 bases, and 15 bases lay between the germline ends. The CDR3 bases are TGTGCCAGCAGTGAACGAATGGATGGGACTCTGTTTTTT. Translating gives CASSERMDGTLFF. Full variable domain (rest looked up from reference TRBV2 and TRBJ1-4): EPEVTQTPSHQVTQMGQEVILRCVPISNHLYFYWYRQILGQKVEFLVSFYNNEISEKSEIFDDQFSVERPDGSNFTLKIRSTKLEDSAMYFCASSERMDGTLFFGSGTQLSVL.

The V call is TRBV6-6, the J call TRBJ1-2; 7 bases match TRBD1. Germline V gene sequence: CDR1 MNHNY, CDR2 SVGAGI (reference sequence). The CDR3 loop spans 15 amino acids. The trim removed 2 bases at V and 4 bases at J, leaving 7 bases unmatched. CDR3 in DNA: TGTGCCAGCAGTTACCTCAAGGACAGGACCTATGGCTACACCTTC. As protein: CASSYLKDRTYGYTF.

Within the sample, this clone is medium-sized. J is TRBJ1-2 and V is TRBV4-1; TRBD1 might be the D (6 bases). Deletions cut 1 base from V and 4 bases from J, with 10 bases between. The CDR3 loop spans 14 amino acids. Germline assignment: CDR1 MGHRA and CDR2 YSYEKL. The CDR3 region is CASSQVGASYGYTF. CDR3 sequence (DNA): TGCGCCAGCAGCCAAGTGGGGGCCAGCTATGGCTACACCTTC.

The CDR3 reads CASSAAGFSYEQYF. Here the CDR3 DNA reads TGTGCCAGCAGCGCAGCGGGTTTCTCCTACGAGCAGTACTTC. The chain uses TRBV6-1 and TRBJ2-7; D might be TRBD2 (6 bases). CDR3 length equals 14 residues. Germline V gene lookup returns CDR1 MNHNS and CDR2 SASEGT. The germline V and J ends were trimmed by 6 bases and 0 bases, with 12 bases remaining between them.

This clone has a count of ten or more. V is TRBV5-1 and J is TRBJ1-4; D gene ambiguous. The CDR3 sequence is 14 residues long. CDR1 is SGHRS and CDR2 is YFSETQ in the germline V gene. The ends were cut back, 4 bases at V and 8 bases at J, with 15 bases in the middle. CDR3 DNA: TGCGCCAGCAGCCCCGGAATAAAAGGGGAAAAACTGTTTTTT. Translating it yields CASSPGIKGEKLFF.

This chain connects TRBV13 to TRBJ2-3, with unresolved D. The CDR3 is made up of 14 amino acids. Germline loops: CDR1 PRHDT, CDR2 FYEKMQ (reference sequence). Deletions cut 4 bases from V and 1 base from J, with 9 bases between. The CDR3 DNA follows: TGTGCCAGCAGCTACGATTGGGGCACAGATACGCAGTATTTT. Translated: CASSYDWGTDTQYF.

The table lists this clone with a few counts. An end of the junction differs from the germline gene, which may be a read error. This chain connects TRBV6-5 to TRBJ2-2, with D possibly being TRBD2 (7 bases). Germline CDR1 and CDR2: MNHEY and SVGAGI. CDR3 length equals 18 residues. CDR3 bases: TGTGCCAGCAGTCCCCGGGTTGGGGGGGGCGGGCCCACCGTGGAGCTGTTTTTT. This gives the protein CASSPRVGGGGPTVELFF.

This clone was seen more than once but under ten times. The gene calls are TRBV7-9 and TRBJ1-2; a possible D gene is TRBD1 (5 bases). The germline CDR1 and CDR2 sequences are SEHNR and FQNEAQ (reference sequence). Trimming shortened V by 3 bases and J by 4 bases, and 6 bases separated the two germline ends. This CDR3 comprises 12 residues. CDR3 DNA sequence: TGTGCCAGCAGCTTGGGGGTCTATGGCTACACCTTC. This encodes CASSLGVYGYTF.

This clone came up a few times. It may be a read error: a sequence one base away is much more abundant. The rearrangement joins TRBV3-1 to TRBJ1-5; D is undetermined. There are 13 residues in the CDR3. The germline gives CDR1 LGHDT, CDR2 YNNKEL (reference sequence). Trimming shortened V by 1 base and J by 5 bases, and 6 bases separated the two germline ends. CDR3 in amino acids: CASSQGLDQPQHF. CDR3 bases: TGTGCCAGCAGCCAAGGTTTGGATCAGCCCCAGCATTTT.

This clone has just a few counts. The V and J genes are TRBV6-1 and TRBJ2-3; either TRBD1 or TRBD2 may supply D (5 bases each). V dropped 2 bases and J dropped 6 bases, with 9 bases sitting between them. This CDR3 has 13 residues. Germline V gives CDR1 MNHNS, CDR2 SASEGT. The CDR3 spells CASSERGADTQYF. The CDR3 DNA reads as TGTGCCAGCAGTGAACGAGGGGCGGATACGCAGTATTTT.

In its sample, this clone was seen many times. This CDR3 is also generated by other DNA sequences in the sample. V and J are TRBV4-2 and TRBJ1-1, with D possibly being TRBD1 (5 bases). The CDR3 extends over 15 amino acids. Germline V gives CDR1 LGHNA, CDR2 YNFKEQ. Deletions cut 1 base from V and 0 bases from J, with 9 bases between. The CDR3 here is CASSQVGQLNTEAFF. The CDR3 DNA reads TGTGCCAGCAGCCAAGTTGGACAACTGAACACTGAAGCTTTCTTT.

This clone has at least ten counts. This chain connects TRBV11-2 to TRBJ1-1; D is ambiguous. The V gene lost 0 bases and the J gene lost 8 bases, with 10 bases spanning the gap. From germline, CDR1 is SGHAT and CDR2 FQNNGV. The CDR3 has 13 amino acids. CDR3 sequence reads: CASSLDPYKEAFF. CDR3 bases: TGTGCCAGCAGCTTAGACCCGTACAAGGAAGCTTTCTTT.